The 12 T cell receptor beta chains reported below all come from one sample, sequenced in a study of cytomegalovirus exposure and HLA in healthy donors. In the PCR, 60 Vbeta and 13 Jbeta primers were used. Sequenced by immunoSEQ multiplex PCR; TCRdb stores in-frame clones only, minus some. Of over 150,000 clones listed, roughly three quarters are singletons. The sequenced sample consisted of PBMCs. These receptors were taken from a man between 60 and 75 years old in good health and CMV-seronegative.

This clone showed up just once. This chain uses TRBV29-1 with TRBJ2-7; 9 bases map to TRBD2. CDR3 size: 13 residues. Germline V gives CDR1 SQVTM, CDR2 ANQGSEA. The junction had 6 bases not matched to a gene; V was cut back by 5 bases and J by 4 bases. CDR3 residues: CSVKPTSGYEQYF. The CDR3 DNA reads TGCAGCGTTAAGCCCACTAGCGGGTACGAGCAGTACTTC.

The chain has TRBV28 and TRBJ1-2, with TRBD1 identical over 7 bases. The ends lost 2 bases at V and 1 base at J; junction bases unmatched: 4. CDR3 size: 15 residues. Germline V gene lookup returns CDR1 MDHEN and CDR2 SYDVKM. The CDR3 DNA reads TGTGCCAGCAGTTTACTGGGACAGTTTAACTATGGCTACACCTTC. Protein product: CASSLLGQFNYGYTF.

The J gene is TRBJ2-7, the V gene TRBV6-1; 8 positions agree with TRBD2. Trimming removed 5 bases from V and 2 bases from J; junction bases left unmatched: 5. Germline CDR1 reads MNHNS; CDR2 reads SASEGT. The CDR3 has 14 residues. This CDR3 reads CASSLIAGTYEQYF. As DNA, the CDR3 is TGTGCCAGCAGTCTAATAGCGGGGACCTACGAGCAGTACTTC.

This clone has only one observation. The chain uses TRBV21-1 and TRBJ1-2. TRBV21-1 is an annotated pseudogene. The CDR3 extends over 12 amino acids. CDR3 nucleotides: TGTGCCAGCAGCAAAGAGAATAGTGGCTACACCTTC. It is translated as CASSKENSGYTF.

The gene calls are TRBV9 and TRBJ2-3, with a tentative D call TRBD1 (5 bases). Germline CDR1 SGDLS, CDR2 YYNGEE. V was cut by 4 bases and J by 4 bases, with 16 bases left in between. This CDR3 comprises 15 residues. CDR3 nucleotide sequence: TGTGCCAGCAGCCCACCACAGGTCGCGGCAGATACGCAGTATTTT. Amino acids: CASSPPQVAADTQYF.

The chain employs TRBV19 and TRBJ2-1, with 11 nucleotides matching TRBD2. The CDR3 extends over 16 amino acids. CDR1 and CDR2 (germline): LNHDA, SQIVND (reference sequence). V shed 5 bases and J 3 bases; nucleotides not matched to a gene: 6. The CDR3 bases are TGTGCCAGTAGTCGGAGTCTAGCGGGAGGCTACAATGAGCAGTTCTTC. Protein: CASSRSLAGGYNEQFF.

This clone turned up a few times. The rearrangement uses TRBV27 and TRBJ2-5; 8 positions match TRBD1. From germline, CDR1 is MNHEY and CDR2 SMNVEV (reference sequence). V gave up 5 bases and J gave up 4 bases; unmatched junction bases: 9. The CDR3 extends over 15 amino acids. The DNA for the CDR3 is TGTGCCAGCAGTAGACTTCAGGGGGCCAGAGAGACCCAGTACTTC. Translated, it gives CASSRLQGARETQYF.

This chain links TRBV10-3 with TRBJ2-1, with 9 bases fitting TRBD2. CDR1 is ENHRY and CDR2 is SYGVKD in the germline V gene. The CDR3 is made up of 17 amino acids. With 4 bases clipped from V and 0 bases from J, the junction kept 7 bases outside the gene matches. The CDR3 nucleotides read TGTGCCATCAGTGGGCTAGCGGGGTTAACCTCCTACAATGAGCAGTTCTTC. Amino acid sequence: CAISGLAGLTSYNEQFF.

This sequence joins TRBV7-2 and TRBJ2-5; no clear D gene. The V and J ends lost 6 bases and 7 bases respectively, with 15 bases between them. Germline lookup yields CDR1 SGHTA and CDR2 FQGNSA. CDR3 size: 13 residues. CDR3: CASRKGSPGTQYF. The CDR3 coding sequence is TGTGCCAGCAGGAAAGGCTCGCCGGGGACCCAGTACTTC. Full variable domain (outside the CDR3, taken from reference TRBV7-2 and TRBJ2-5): GAGVSQSPSNKVTEKGKDVELRCDPISGHTALYWYRQSLGQGLEFLIYFQGNSAPDKSGLPSDRFSAERTGGSVSTLTIQRTQQEDSAVYLCASRKGSPGTQYFGPGTRLLVL.

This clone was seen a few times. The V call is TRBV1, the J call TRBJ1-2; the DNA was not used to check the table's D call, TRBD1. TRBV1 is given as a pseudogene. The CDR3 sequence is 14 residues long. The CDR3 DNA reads TGCACCAGCAGCCTTACGGAAGGGGACTATGGCTACACCTTC. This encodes CTSSLTEGDYGYTF.

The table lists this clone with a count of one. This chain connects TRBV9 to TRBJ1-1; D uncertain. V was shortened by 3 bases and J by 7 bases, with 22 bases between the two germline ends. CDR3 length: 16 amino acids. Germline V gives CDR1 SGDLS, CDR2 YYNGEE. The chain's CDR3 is CASSAAGGGRFGEAFF. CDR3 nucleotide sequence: TGTGCCAGCAGCGCTGCCGGCGGAGGGAGGTTTGGTGAAGCTTTCTTT.

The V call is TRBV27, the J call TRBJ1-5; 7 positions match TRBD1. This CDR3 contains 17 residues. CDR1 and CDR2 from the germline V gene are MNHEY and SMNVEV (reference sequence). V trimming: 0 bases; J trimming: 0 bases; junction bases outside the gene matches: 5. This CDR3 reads CASSLSRDRLSNQPQHF. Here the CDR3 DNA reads TGTGCCAGCAGTTTATCAAGGGACAGACTTAGCAATCAGCCCCAGCATTTT.